This passage covers 18 T cell receptor beta chains from one sample sequenced in a study of blood T cells in healthy people across ages. Alongside a J-beta primer mix, a sample-barcoded 5' primer served in a second PCR lasting about 7 to 12 cycles. TCRdb redid the calling of the 5' RACE reads with MiXCR, one entry per CDR3 protein. Of more than 800,000 distinct CDR3 sequences listed, under 55% are singletons. The specimen sequenced was blood. The receptors were sampled from a woman aged 55-70 years in good health.

As for this clonotype: With a much larger clone just one base away, this may be a read error. The chain joins TRBV6-1 to TRBJ2-1, with 15 bases aligning to TRBD2. The CDR3 is 19 amino acids. Germline lookup yields CDR1 MNHNS and CDR2 SASEGT. The CDR3: CASHSVVRTSGRGYNGQFF. The CDR3 DNA reads TGTGCCAGCCATTCTGTTGTCCGGACTAGCGGGAGGGGATACAATGGGCAGTTCTTC.

The chain combines TRBV7-2 with TRBJ2-1; maybe TRBD1 (7 bases). The CDR3 has 17 residues. V was pared by 1 base and J by 7 bases, with 20 bases between. Germline CDR1 reads SGHTA; CDR2 reads FQGNSA. The CDR3: CASSLGRPGSGGNEQFF. CDR3 DNA sequence: TGTGCCAGCAGCTTAGGCCGACCGGGATCAGGGGGGAATGAGCAGTTCTTC.

CDR3 sequence: CATSRAGTDEQFF. The CDR3 bases are TGTGCCACCAGCAGGGCAGGAACGGACGAGCAGTTCTTC. The gene calls are TRBV15 and TRBJ2-1; no reliable D call. The CDR3 extends over 13 amino acids. Trimming cost V 3 bases and J 10 bases, with 13 bases left between them. Germline assignment: CDR1 LNHNV and CDR2 YYDKDF (reference sequence).

The genes are TRBV7-9 and TRBJ2-1; D call uncertain. The germline CDR1 and CDR2 sequences are SEHNR and FQNEAQ (reference sequence). This CDR3 is 13 amino acids long. V was pared by 5 bases and J by 9 bases, with 14 bases between. As DNA, the CDR3 is TGTGCCAGCAGCCCCTCGTTTCGGTCTGAGCAGTTCTTC. This sequence encodes CASSPSFRSEQFF.

This chain joins TRBV6-2 or TRBV6-3 and TRBJ1-2; tentatively, D is TRBD1 (5 bases). V was clipped by 2 bases and J by 5 bases, with 27 bases between them. The CDR3 is 19 residues long. Germline lookup yields CDR1 MNHEY and CDR2 SVGEGT. The CDR3 loop is CASSYDPEGTIPWGYGYTF. The CDR3 nucleotides are TGTGCCAGCAGTTACGACCCAGAAGGAACTATCCCTTGGGGGTATGGCTACACCTTC.

The chain joins TRBV20-1 to TRBJ2-1; perhaps TRBD2 as D (5 bases). Germline values: CDR1 DFQATT, CDR2 SNEGSKA (reference sequence). Trimming shortened V by 5 bases and J by 13 bases, and 15 bases separated the two germline ends. CDR3 length: 11 residues. CDR3 residues: CSAPYVRAQFF. The CDR3 region has the DNA TGCAGTGCTCCATACGTGAGGGCCCAGTTCTTC.

V and J are TRBV7-9 and TRBJ2-3; 13 bases line up with TRBD2. The CDR3 length is 17 residues. Trimming took 4 bases from V and 5 from J; bases not matched to a gene: 9. Germline V gives CDR1 SEHNR, CDR2 FQNEAQ (reference sequence). CDR3 in amino acids: CASSSYGLAGARDTQYF. CDR3 nucleotide sequence: TGTGCCAGCAGCTCGTATGGACTAGCGGGAGCTAGAGATACGCAGTATTTT. Using reference TRBV7-9 and TRBJ2-3 for the parts outside the CDR3, the full variable domain is DTGVSQNPRHKITKRGQNVTFRCDPISEHNRLYWYRQTLGQGPEFLTYFQNEAQLEKSRLLSDRFSAERPKGSFSTLEIQRTEQGDSAMYLCASSSYGLAGARDTQYFGPGTRLTVL.

The chain carries TRBV6-5 and TRBJ1-1; the D is unclear. The V end was cut by 11 bases, the J end by 7 bases, with 11 bases between. The CDR3 contains 10 residues. Germline loops: CDR1 MNHEY, CDR2 SVGAGI. In DNA, the CDR3 is TGTGCCGCAGGCGGTGGTGAAGCTTTCTTT. It is translated as CAAGGGEAFF.

CDR3 nucleotide sequence: TGTGCCAGCAGTTACCGGGTCCCGCCCCAAGAGCAGTACTTC. Protein sequence: CASSYRVPPQEQYF. V usage is TRBV6-5 and J usage is TRBJ2-5, with unresolved D. V lost 2 bases to trimming and J lost 11 bases, with 18 bases between them. Germline CDR1 MNHEY, CDR2 SVGAGI. This CDR3 has 14 residues.

The V call is TRBV12-3 or TRBV12-4, the J call TRBJ2-5, with 14 bases fitting TRBD2. Trimming removed 5 bases from V and 5 bases from J; junction bases left unmatched: 7. The CDR3 is 16 residues long. CDR3 region: CASSRGLAGDFETQYF. DNA for the CDR3: TGTGCCAGCAGTCGGGGACTAGCGGGAGATTTTGAGACCCAGTACTTC.

The V gene is TRBV5-1, the J gene TRBJ2-1; no reliable D call. The germline V and J ends were trimmed by 0 bases and 1 base, with 11 bases remaining between them. CDR1 is SGHRS, CDR2 YFSETQ, per germline. The CDR3 covers 16 residues. CDR3 in DNA: TGCGCCAGCAGCTTGGAGATGACTGTATCCTACAATGAGCAGTTCTTC. This sequence encodes CASSLEMTVSYNEQFF.

This chain connects TRBV12-3 or TRBV12-4 to TRBJ2-5; 15 positions agree with TRBD2. J gave up 11 bases and V 5 bases, and 15 bases lay outside the gene matches. This CDR3 spans 17 amino acids. The CDR3 is CASSPLALRTSGGEQYF. The CDR3 coding sequence is TGTGCCAGCAGTCCTTTAGCACTTAGGACTAGCGGGGGGGAGCAGTACTTC.

V gene TRBV9 combines with J gene TRBJ2-5; either TRBD1 or TRBD2 may supply D (5 bases each). Between the trimmed V and J ends, which lost 0 bases and 5 bases, there was a span of 14 bases. This CDR3 is built from 15 residues. Per germline, CDR1 SGDLS and CDR2 YYNGEE. The CDR3 DNA follows: TGTGCCAGCAGCGTAGAAGAGGGGTTAGGGGAGACCCAGTACTTC. Protein sequence: CASSVEEGLGETQYF.

This chain connects TRBV19 to TRBJ2-1; no clear D gene. Trimming left V 8 bases short and J 5 bases short, with 7 bases between. CDR1 is LNHDA, CDR2 SQIVND, per germline (reference sequence). CDR3 length: 11 amino acids. The CDR3 is CASHRDNEQFF. The CDR3 DNA is TGTGCCAGTCACCGGGACAATGAGCAGTTCTTC.

The chain uses TRBV29-1 and TRBJ1-1; no clear D. Trimming shortened V by 4 bases and J by 8 bases, and 17 bases separated the two germline ends. The CDR3 extends over 13 amino acids. CDR1 is SQVTM, CDR2 ANQGSEA, per germline. CDR3 region: CSVVDSGNGEAFF. CDR3 coding DNA: TGCAGCGTTGTTGATTCCGGAAATGGCGAAGCTTTCTTT.

This clonotype has just a few counts. This chain joins TRBV27 and TRBJ2-1; the D gene is possibly TRBD2 (6 bases). Germline V gene sequence: CDR1 MNHEY, CDR2 SMNVEV (reference sequence). This CDR3 has 12 residues. V dropped 7 bases and J dropped 7 bases, with 11 bases sitting between them. CDR3 DNA sequence: TGTGCCAGCACCGGGACTTTTAATGAGCAGTTCTTC. Its protein is CASTGTFNEQFF.

There are a few counts of this clonotype. This rearrangement joins TRBV5-1 to TRBJ2-3; no clear D gene. CDR1 and CDR2 (germline): SGHRS, YFSETQ. This CDR3 region has 13 residues. With 3 bases removed from V and 4 bases from J, the gap between germline ends came to 9 bases. CDR3 DNA sequence: TGCGCCAGCAGCTCGTACTTCGCAGATACGCAGTATTTT. Translating gives CASSSYFADTQYF. Looking up the rest from reference TRBV5-1 and TRBJ2-3 gives the full variable domain: KAGVTQTPRYLIKTRGQQVTLSCSPISGHRSVSWYQQTPGQGLQFLFEYFSETQRNKGNFPGRFSGRQFSNSRSEMNVSTLELGDSALYLCASSSYFADTQYFGPGTRLTVL.

The genes are TRBV29-1 and TRBJ2-5, with TRBD2 as a possible D gene (7 bases). The CDR3 contains 13 residues. Germline V CDR1 and CDR2: SQVTM, ANQGSEA. Trimming stripped 8 bases from V and 2 bases from J, with 15 bases between. This CDR3 is CSWGGGIQETQYF. The CDR3 DNA follows: TGCAGCTGGGGAGGGGGAATACAAGAGACCCAGTACTTC.